This passage covers 20 T cell receptor beta chains from one sample sequenced in a study of shared clonotypes between healthy human individuals. Libraries were prepared by immunoSEQ multiplex PCR; TCRdb keeps only in-frame clonotypes and omits some of them. The data show some 650,000 clones, with around 97% seen just once and around 0.057% held by the top ten. The material sequenced was naive CD4+ T cells sorted from blood. Subset denoted: CD45RA+ positively selected. The source is a woman in her twenties or thirties in good health.

The gene calls are TRBV18 and TRBJ2-3; D perhaps matches TRBD2 (6 bases). Between the trimmed V and J ends, which lost 3 bases and 3 bases, there was a span of 13 bases. The CDR3 totals 15 residues. Germline V CDR1 and CDR2: KGHSH, LQKENI. The CDR3 sequence: CASSPKGAGTDTQYF. The CDR3 DNA reads TGTGCCAGCTCACCTAAGGGCGCGGGGACAGATACGCAGTATTTT.

CDR3 coding DNA: TGTGCCAGCGGGTGGGGTTGGGACAGGAATGAGCAGTTCTTC. It encodes CASGWGWDRNEQFF. This rearrangement joins TRBV7-9 to TRBJ2-1; 8 bases are a match to TRBD1. The CDR3 loop spans 14 amino acids. The germline gives CDR1 SEHNR, CDR2 FQNEAQ (reference sequence). The V gene end was trimmed by 8 bases and the J gene end by 7 bases; junction bases not matched to a gene: 10.

The rearrangement uses TRBV6-1 and TRBJ1-2; TRBD1 might be the D (5 bases). V lost 8 bases and J lost 5, with 9 bases in between. The CDR3 extends over 11 amino acids. Germline CDR1 is MNHNS and CDR2 is SASEGT. The CDR3 region has the DNA TGTGCCAGCCTTGAGGGGTATGGCTACACCTTC. It translates to CASLEGYGYTF.

The V and J genes are TRBV7-6 and TRBJ1-1, with D possibly matching TRBD1 (5 bases). Trimming cost V 5 bases and J 5 bases, with 12 bases left between them. Germline CDR1 reads SGHVS; CDR2 reads FNYEAQ. This CDR3 has 13 residues. The DNA for the CDR3 is TGTGCCAGCAGCCAGAATTGGGGGACTGAAGCTTTCTTT. It yields the protein CASSQNWGTEAFF.

This chain links TRBV5-4 with TRBJ1-3; no clear D. The V end was cut by 3 bases, the J end by 0 bases, with 7 bases between. The germline V gene encodes CDR1 SGHNT and CDR2 YYREEE (reference sequence). The CDR3 totals 14 residues. The CDR3 region is CASSSHNSGNTIYF. CDR3 DNA sequence: TGTGCCAGCAGCTCCCATAACTCTGGAAACACCATATATTTT.

This sequence joins TRBV28 and TRBJ2-7; 10 bases fit TRBD1. Trimming at V came to 5 bases and at J to 1 base, leaving 5 bases not matched to a gene. The CDR3 loop spans 15 amino acids. CDR1 is MDHEN and CDR2 is SYDVKM in the germline V gene. CDR3 coding DNA: TGTGCCAGCAGTGGAGGACAGGGGGGATCCTACGAGCAGTACTTC. Encoded protein: CASSGGQGGSYEQYF.

The J gene is TRBJ1-5, the V gene TRBV19; D remains unclear. The CDR3 extends over 17 amino acids. CDR1 LNHDA and CDR2 SQIVND come from the germline V gene (reference sequence). V lost 3 bases and J lost 4, with 19 bases in between. This chain's CDR3 is CASSMEAASITNQPQHF. CDR3 nucleotide sequence: TGTGCCAGTAGTATGGAAGCAGCGTCGATCACAAATCAGCCCCAGCATTTT.

As concerns this clone: The same CDR3 also results from other DNA sequences found in this sample. CDR3 bases: TGCGCCAGCAGCCTAGCTGCCACCGGGGAGCTGTTTTTT. Its protein is CASSLAATGELFF. V is TRBV5-1 and J is TRBJ2-2, with D possibly TRBD2 on 5 matching bases. The CDR3 is 13 residues long. Trimming took off 4 bases at V and 4 bases at J, with 8 bases between the two ends. Germline V lookup: CDR1 SGHRS, CDR2 YFSETQ.

The chain combines TRBV27 with TRBJ2-1; 7 bases agree with TRBD2. Per the germline V gene, CDR1 is MNHEY and CDR2 is SMNVEV (reference sequence). The V gene end was trimmed by 5 bases and the J gene end by 4 bases; junction bases not matched to a gene: 5. There are 14 residues in the CDR3. In DNA form, the CDR3 reads TGTGCCAGCAGTCGACCGGGACTATACAATGAGCAGTTCTTC. This encodes CASSRPGLYNEQFF.

V and J are TRBV28 and TRBJ2-7; TRBD1 might be the D (6 bases). The CDR3 length is 13 residues. Germline loops: CDR1 MDHEN, CDR2 SYDVKM. V lost 5 bases and J lost 4, with 12 bases in between. CDR3 protein: CASSRLQGYEQYF. The CDR3 bases are TGTGCCAGCAGTCGTCTCCAGGGGTACGAGCAGTACTTC.

The rearrangement joins TRBV2 to TRBJ2-2; D possibly corresponds to TRBD1 (6 bases). Germline V gene lookup returns CDR1 SNHLY and CDR2 FYNNEI. The CDR3 spans 13 residues. Trimming removed 5 bases at V and 7 bases at J, with 11 bases between. The DNA of the CDR3 is TGTGCCAGCAGTACACAGGGTGTCGGGGAGCTGTTTTTT. Its translation: CASSTQGVGELFF.

The chain combines TRBV28 with TRBJ2-7; D possibly corresponds to TRBD2 (5 bases). V was pared by 3 bases and J by 0 bases, with 12 bases between. Germline V gives CDR1 MDHEN, CDR2 SYDVKM. This CDR3 comprises 15 residues. The CDR3, as DNA: TGTGCCAGCAGTTTCAACTTAGCGTTCTCCTACGAGCAGTACTTC. Amino acids: CASSFNLAFSYEQYF.

This chain links TRBV28 with TRBJ2-3; D gene uncertain. V dropped 3 bases and J dropped 4 bases, with 11 bases sitting between them. The CDR3 sequence is 14 residues long. Per the germline V gene, CDR1 is MDHEN and CDR2 is SYDVKM. CDR3 bases: TGTGCCAGCAGTTTTGCCGGAGTGCCAGATACGCAGTATTTT. Protein: CASSFAGVPDTQYF.

J is TRBJ2-3 and V is TRBV4-2; 14 nucleotides align to TRBD2. V shed 3 bases, J shed 5 bases, and the junction held 13 bases outside the gene matches. The V gene's germline CDR1 is LGHNA and CDR2 YNFKEQ. The CDR3 spans 19 residues. The CDR3 DNA follows: TGTGCCAGCAGCCACCTACGAGGGGGGACTAGCGGGAGTTTAGATACGCAGTATTTT. Translation gives CASSHLRGGTSGSLDTQYF.

This clone was observed a single time. The V and J genes are TRBV7-7 and TRBJ2-7, with D perhaps matching TRBD1 or TRBD2 (6 bases each). The CDR3 has 19 amino acids. Germline loops: CDR1 SSHAT, CDR2 FNYEAQ (reference sequence). V was pared by 5 bases and J by 2 bases, with 28 bases between. CDR3 coding DNA: TGTGCCAGCAGCATTCTACAGGGCCCCGGGGGCGCGGGCCCCTACGAGCAGTACTTC. As protein: CASSILQGPGGAGPYEQYF.

The V call is TRBV5-6, the J call TRBJ1-2; D not resolved. The V end was cut by 0 bases, the J end by 6 bases, with 9 bases between. The CDR3 consists of 13 residues. Germline V gene lookup returns CDR1 SGHDT and CDR2 YYEEEE. As DNA, the CDR3 is TGTGCCAGCAGCTTGGACAGAACGGATGGCTACACCTTC. It codes for CASSLDRTDGYTF.

The chain links TRBV28 to TRBJ1-2; perhaps TRBD1 as D (6 bases). Germline V lookup: CDR1 MDHEN, CDR2 SYDVKM. There are 14 residues in the CDR3. V gave up 3 bases and J gave up 7 bases, with 15 bases separating them. The CDR3: CASSFPGVLGGYTF. Here the CDR3 DNA reads TGTGCCAGCAGTTTCCCAGGGGTTTTGGGTGGCTACACCTTC.

The CDR3 region is CASSQDSGFWNNEQFF. Here the CDR3 DNA reads TGCGCCAGCAGCCAAGATTCTGGGTTTTGGAACAATGAGCAGTTCTTC. V is TRBV4-1 and J is TRBJ2-1; D not resolved. Trimming cost V 0 bases and J 5 bases, with 14 bases left between them. Germline assignment: CDR1 MGHRA and CDR2 YSYEKL. The CDR3 is 16 residues long.

This rearrangement joins TRBV16 to TRBJ1-3, with D perhaps matching TRBD1 (5 bases). From germline, CDR1 is KGHSY and CDR2 FQNENV. The CDR3 is 17 residues long. Trimming pared 0 bases from V and 3 bases from J, leaving 15 bases between. As DNA, the CDR3 is TGTGCCAGCAGCCAATCGGGGGGACCGGACCTTGGAAACACCATATATTTT. Residues: CASSQSGGPDLGNTIYF.

The J gene is TRBJ2-1, the V gene TRBV10-1; D uncertain. Germline assignment: CDR1 WNHNN and CDR2 SYGVQD (reference sequence). Trimming stripped 3 bases from V and 6 bases from J, with 27 bases between. The length of the CDR3 is 19 residues. The CDR3 region has the DNA TGCGCCAGCAGTGATAGCAGGATAATCCCAACGGCGGCCCCCAATGAGCAGTTCTTC. Encoded protein: CASSDSRIIPTAAPNEQFF.